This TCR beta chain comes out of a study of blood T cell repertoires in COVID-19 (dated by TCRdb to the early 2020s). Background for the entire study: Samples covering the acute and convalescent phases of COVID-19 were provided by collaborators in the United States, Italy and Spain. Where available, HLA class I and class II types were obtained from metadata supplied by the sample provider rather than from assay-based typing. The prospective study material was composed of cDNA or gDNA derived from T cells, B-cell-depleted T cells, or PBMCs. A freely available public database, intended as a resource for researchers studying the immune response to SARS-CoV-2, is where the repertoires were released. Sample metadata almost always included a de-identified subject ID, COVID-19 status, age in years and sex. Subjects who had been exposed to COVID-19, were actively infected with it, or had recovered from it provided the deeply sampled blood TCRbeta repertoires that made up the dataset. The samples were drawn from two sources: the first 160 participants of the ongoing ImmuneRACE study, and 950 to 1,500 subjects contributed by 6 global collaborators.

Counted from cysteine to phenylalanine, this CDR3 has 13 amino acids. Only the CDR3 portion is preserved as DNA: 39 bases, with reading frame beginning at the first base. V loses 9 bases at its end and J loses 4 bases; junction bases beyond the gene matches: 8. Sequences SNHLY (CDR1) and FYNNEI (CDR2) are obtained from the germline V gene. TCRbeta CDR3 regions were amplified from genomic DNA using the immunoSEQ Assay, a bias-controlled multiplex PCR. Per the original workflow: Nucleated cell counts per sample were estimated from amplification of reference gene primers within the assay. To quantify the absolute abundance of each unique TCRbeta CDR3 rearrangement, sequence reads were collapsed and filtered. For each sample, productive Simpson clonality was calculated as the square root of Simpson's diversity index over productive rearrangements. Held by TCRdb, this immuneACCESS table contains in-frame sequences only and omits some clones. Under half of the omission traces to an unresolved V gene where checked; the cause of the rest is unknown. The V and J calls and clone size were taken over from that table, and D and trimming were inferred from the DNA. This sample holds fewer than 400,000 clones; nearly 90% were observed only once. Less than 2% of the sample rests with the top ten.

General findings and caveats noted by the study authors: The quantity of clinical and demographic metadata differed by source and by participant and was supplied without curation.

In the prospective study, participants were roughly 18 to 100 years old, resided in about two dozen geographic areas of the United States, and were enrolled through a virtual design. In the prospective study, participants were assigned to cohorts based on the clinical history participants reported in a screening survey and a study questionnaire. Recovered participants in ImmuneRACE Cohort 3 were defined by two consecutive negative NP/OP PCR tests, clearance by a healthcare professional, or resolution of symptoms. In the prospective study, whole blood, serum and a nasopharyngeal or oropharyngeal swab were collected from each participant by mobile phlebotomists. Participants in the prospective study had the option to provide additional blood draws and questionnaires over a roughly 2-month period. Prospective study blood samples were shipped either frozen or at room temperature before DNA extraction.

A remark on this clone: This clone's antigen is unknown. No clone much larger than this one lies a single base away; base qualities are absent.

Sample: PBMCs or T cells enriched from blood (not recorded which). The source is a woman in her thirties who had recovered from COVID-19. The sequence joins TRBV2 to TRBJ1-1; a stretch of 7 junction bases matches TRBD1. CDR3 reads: CARDRVGSTEAFF. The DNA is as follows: TGTGCCAGAGACAGGGTGGGGAGCACTGAAGCTTTCTTT.